These T cell receptor beta chains were read from a single sample in a study of T-cell memory formation after mild COVID-19. TCRdb reanalysed the 5' RACE reads using MiXCR and keeps one entry per CDR3 protein. The table includes 300,000 to 350,000 distinct CDR3 sequences, 15% to 20% detected once. The sequenced sample was PBMCs or a T cell subset sorted from them (not recorded which). These receptors were obtained from a man aged 18 to 29 who had mild COVID-19 (a few samples of this study predate the infection). Cell type and time point are not known. The conserved cysteine and the conserved F or W are not part of the CDR3 here. Each record gives: J gene, V gene, CDR3 protein.

TRBJ1-6	TRBV12-3/TRBV12-4	ASTSGPPDNSPLH
TRBJ1-1	TRBV12-3/TRBV12-4	ASSLGDEAF
TRBJ2-3	TRBV30	AWKQAGGFSDTQY
TRBJ1-5	TRBV15	ATSLQGNQPQH
TRBJ1-2	TRBV9	ASSAGPYGYT
TRBJ1-3	TRBV7-2	ASSLNAGDTIY
TRBJ1-6	TRBV6-5	ASSYSQETGNSPLH
TRBJ1-2	TRBV24-1	ATSDFPRSYGYT
TRBJ2-5	TRBV7-8	ASSAYRGQETQY
TRBJ2-3	TRBV12-3/TRBV12-4	ASTRAGTSTDTQY
TRBJ1-2	TRBV7-2	ASSRSRDRAFPRRYGYT
TRBJ2-3	TRBV29-1	SVDWGTDTQY
TRBJ2-2	TRBV20-1	SAPDRSSGELF
TRBJ1-1	TRBV7-6	ASSSNWVGGRAF
TRBJ2-5	TRBV3-1	ASSPSLAGLQETQY
TRBJ2-7	TRBV6-2/TRBV6-3	ASGPPSEQY
TRBJ2-5	TRBV4-3	ATPDLPQETQY
TRBJ2-3	TRBV7-2	ASSLVLISGDTQY
TRBJ1-4	TRBV20-1	SARGRGGGEKLF
TRBJ1-2	TRBV4-1	ASSQGSGYT
TRBJ2-7	TRBV6-2/TRBV6-3	ASSYLGPISYEQY
TRBJ2-5	TRBV5-1	ASSPAIGSVETQY
TRBJ2-1	TRBV11-2	ASRSARRTDYNEQF
TRBJ1-5	TRBV30	AWSVQGTQPQH
TRBJ2-1	TRBV11-2	ASSLGPGQSYNEQF
TRBJ2-4	TRBV4-1	ASSQVSGLKY
TRBJ1-5	TRBV11-2	ASSVGTGGQPQH
TRBJ1-2	TRBV30	AWNPSPHGYT
TRBJ1-5	TRBV7-2	ASSPGTGGNQPQH
TRBJ2-5	TRBV18	ASSPPGLAGDSLETQY
TRBJ2-1	TRBV10-3	ATSGTSYNEQF
TRBJ1-1	TRBV5-1	ASSSWSLGSTEAL
TRBJ1-1	TRBV7-9	ASSLSAGVTEAF
TRBJ2-2	TRBV6-5	ASSLLASGELF